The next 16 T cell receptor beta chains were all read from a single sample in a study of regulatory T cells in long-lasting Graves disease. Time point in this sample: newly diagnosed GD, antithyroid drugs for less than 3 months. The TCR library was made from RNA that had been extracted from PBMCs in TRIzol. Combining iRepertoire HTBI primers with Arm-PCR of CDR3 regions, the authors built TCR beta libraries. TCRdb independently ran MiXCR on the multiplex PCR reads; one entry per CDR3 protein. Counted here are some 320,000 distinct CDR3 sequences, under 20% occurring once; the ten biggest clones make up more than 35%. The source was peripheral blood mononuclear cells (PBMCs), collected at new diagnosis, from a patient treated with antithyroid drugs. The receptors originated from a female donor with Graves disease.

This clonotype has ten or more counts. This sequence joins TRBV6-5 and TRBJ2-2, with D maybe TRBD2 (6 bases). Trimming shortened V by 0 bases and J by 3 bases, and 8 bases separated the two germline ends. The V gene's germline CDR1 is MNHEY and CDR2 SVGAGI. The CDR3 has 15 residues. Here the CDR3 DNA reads TGTGCCAGCAGTTACTCGCGGGATCACACCGGGGAGCTGTTTTTT. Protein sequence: CASSYSRDHTGELFF.

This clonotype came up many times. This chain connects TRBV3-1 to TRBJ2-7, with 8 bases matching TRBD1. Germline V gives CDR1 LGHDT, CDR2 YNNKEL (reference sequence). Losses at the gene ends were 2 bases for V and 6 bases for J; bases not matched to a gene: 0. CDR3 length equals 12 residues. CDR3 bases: TGTGCCAGCAGCCAAACAGGGGGCGAGCAGTACTTC. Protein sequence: CASSQTGGEQYF.

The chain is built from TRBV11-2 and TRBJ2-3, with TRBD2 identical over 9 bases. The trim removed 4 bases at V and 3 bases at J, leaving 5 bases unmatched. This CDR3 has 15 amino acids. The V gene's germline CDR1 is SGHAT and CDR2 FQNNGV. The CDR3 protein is CASSSLAGKTDTQYF. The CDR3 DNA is TGTGCCAGCAGCTCGCTAGCGGGAAAGACAGATACGCAGTATTTT.

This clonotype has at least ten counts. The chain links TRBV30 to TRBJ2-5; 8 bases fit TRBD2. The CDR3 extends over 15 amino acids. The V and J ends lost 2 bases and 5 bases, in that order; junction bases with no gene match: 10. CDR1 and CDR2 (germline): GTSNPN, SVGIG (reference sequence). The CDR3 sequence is CAWSISGMWGETQYF. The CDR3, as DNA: TGTGCCTGGAGTATTAGCGGGATGTGGGGGGAGACCCAGTACTTC.

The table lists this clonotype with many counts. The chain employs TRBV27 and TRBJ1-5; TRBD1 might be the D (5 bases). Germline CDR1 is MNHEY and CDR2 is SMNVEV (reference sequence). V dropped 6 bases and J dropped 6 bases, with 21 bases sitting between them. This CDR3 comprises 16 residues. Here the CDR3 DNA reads TGTGCCAGCAGCACAACATACGGGACTATTTTTCAGCCCCAGCATTTT. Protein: CASSTTYGTIFQPQHF.

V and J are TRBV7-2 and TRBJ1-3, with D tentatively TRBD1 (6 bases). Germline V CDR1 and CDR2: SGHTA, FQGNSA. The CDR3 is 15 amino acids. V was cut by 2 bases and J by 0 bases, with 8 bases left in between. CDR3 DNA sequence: TGTGCCAGCAGCTTAACAGGGAACTCTGGAAACACCATATATTTT. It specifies CASSLTGNSGNTIYF.

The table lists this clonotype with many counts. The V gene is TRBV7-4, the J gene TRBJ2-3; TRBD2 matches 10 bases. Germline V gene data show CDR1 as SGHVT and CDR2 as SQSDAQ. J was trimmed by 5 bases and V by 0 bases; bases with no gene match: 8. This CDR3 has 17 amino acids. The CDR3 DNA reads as TGTGCCAGCAGCTTAGCCCAAGCGGGAGGGCCAGGAGATACGCAGTATTTT. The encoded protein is CASSLAQAGGPGDTQYF.

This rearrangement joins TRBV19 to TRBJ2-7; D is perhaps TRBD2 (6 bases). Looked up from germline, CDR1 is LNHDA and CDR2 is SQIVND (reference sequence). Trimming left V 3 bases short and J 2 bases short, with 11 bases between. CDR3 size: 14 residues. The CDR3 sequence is CASSIGTGPYEQYF. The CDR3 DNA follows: TGTGCCAGTAGTATCGGGACTGGGCCCTACGAGCAGTACTTC.

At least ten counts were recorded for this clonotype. Written as DNA, the CDR3 is TGTGCCAGCAGTGAAACGGCTCCTTACGAGCAGTACTTC. Its translation is CASSETAPYEQYF. The chain links TRBV2 to TRBJ2-7, with D unresolved. The CDR3 extends over 13 amino acids. Trimming shortened V by 2 bases and J by 4 bases, and 9 bases separated the two germline ends. Germline assignment: CDR1 SNHLY and CDR2 FYNNEI.

Here the CDR3 reads CASTLNDRGHEKLFF. The CDR3 bases are TGTGCCAGCACCTTGAATGACAGGGGGCATGAAAAACTGTTTTTT. V is TRBV6-2 or TRBV6-3 and J is TRBJ1-4; 10 bases align to TRBD1. The V gene end was trimmed by 7 bases and the J gene end by 6 bases; junction bases not matched to a gene: 8. The CDR3 is made up of 15 amino acids. Germline CDR1 reads MNHEY; CDR2 reads SVGEGT.

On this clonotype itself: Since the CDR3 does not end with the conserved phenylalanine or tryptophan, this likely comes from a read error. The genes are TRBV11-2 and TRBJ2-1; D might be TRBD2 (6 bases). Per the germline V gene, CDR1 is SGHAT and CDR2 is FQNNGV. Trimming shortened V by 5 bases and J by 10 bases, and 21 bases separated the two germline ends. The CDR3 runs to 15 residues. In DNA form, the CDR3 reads TGTGCCAGCAGCCAAGGAAGGGGAGGCCCCCACGAGCAGTTCTCC. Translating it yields CASSQGRGGPHEQFS.

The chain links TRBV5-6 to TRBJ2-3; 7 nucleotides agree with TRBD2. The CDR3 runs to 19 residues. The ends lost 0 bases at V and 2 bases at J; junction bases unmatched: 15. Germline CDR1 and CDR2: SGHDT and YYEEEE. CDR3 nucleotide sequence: TGTGCCAGCAGCTTGGCCGGGACGGGACTAAGAAAGGACACAGATACGCAGTATTTT. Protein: CASSLAGTGLRKDTDTQYF.

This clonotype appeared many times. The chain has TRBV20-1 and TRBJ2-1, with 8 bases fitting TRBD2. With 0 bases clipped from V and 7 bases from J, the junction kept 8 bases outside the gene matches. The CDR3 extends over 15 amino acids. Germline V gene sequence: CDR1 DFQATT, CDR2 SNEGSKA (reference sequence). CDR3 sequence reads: CSARDLSAGVNEQFF. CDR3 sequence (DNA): TGCAGTGCTAGAGATCTCTCAGCGGGAGTGAATGAGCAGTTCTTC.

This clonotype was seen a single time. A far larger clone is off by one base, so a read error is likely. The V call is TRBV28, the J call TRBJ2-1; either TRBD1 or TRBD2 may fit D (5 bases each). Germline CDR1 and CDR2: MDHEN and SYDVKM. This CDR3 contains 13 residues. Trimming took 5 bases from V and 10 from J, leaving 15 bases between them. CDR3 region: CASSDGAKHEQFF. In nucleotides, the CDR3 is TGTGCCAGCAGTGACGGGGCTAAACACGAGCAGTTCTTC.

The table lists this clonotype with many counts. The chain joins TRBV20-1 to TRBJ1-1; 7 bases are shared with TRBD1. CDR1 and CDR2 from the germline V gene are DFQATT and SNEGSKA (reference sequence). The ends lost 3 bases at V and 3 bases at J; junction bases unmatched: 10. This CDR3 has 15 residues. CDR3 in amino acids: CSASSSTGVYTEAFF. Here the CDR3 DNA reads TGCAGTGCTAGTTCAAGCACAGGGGTATACACTGAAGCTTTCTTT.

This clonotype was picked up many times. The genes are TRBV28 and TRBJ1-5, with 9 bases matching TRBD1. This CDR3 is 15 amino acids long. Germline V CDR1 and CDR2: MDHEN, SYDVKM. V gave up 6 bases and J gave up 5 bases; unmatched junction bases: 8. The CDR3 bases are TGTGCCAGCAGCCAAAGACAGGGGGGCGATCAGCCCCAGCATTTT. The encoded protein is CASSQRQGGDQPQHF. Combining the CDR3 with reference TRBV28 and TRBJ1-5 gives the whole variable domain DVKVTQSSRYLVKRTGEKVFLECVQDMDHENMFWYRQDPGLGLRLIYFSYDVKMKEKGDIPEGYSVSREKKERFSLILESASTNQTSMYLCASSQRQGGDQPQHFGDGTRLSIL.